This T cell receptor (beta chain) came from a study of shared clonotypes between healthy human individuals (dated by TCRdb to about 2020). A note on the overall study: The cohort comprised two women and a few men aged 18 to 49 years. Per donor, three plates each were used for CD4 naive and CD4 memory, two for CD8 naive, and one for CD8 memory. Between about 0.8 and 9 billion PBMCs per donor were obtained by leukapheresis. Blood TCR repertoires of roughly five healthy adults were deeply sequenced to estimate repertoire size and the extent of clonotype sharing between individuals. To increase sequencing depth and limit assay-specific biases, different laboratories used diverse techniques to prepare libraries and sequence TCR repertoires. Broader findings and caveats from the paper: Approximately 5% of naive CD4, around 4% of naive CD8, roughly 2.4% of memory CD4, and 0.4% of memory CD8 clonotypes were shared across a few donors. Compared with non-shared clonotypes, the clonotypes found in all four sorted-subset donors had higher generation probabilities. Estimated clonotype richness was generally larger for naive than for memory subsets. Rarefaction of sorted-subset datasets indicated incomplete sequencing despite the large sequencing depth. The small number of donors limited the genetic and exposure-history diversity represented. Pairwise subsampling indicated that sequencing depth was expected to affect the degree of clonotype sharing among donors. Sampling was limited to blood, and TCR repertoires in tissue likely differ from TCR repertoires in blood.

TCR CDR3 regions were amplified from genomic DNA by multiplex PCR using the deep immunoSEQ assay. Genomic DNA extracted from each cell subset was distributed evenly over all wells of several immunoSEQ 96-well plates, and each plate served as one replicate. For sorted subsets, 150 to 200 ng genomic DNA, equal to tens of thousands of T cell genomes, was loaded into each replicate PCR. The purified libraries were quantified using a Qubit 3.0 fluorometer, sized with a Bioanalyzer 2100, and then quantified again using the KAPA Library Quantification kit. Every immunoSEQ 96-well plate was sequenced on a separate single-read 150-cycle Illumina NextSeq 550 flow cell. The published analysis was carried out like this. Because the immunoSEQ output held only junctional sequences and lacked quality scores, the filtering could not match the filtering applied to full-length reads. Sequences were annotated with PyIR, a Python wrapper for IgBLAST v1.9, using IMGT germline references to assign V/J genes and CDR3. Reads were filtered out if the reads had weak V/J assignments (E-value above 1e-6), no CDR3, stop codons, out-of-frame junctions, or ambiguous translated residues. V3J clonotypes were defined as sequences sharing the same inferred V gene, J gene, and CDR3 amino acid sequence. Percentage overlap between repertoires was computed as shared unique clonotypes divided by the size of the smaller repertoire. Three approaches were used to assess repertoire richness: RTK rarefaction, the Chao1 estimator, and Recon v2.1 estimates of unobserved clonotypes. Generation probabilities for all TCRbeta clonotypes obtained by the gDNA method from several donors were computed using OLGA. TCRdb took this table from immuneACCESS and kept in-frame rearrangements with V and J called. Such tables lack part of the clones; where checked against another copy, unresolved V genes explain under half of the gap, and the rest is unexplained. V and J calls and clone size are those listed in that table; D and trimming were worked out from the DNA. The sample contains around 560,000 clones, approximately 95% of them found a single time. Around 0.11% of the sample belongs to the ten largest clones.

A note on this clone: The antigen it recognizes is unknown. No base quality values were provided; no much bigger clone lies one nucleotide off.

The CDR3 covers 11 residues, taking in both the cysteine and the phenylalanine. Only the CDR3 portion is preserved as DNA: 33 bases, with reading frame beginning at the first base. According to the germline V gene (reference sequence), CDR1 reads DFQATT and CDR2 reads SNEGSKA. V and J lose 8 bases and 8 bases, and a span of 13 bases separates them. For the CD8 naive samples, CD45RO-negative cells were positively selected for CCR7, yielding a CD45RA+CCR7+ population from which TemRA cells were excluded. Donors were healthy HIV-negative adults with no recently reported acute infections or vaccinations. Every donor was a Caucasian adult living in Nashville, Tennessee, USA. Blood was collected by leukapheresis, and PBMCs were isolated by Ficoll-Histopaque density gradient centrifugation and then cryopreserved in liquid nitrogen vapor phase. Purity and quantity of every magnetically sorted T cell population were checked by analytical flow cytometry. From each sorted fraction, genomic DNA was isolated and quantified by UV absorbance on a Nanodrop 2000c.

The sequence is built from TRBV20-1 and TRBJ2-1; the best D guess is TRBD2, with 6 bases matching. What was sequenced was naive CD8+ T cells sorted from blood. Interpreted using the paper, the cell subset or site label stands for: CD45RA+CCR7+. The receptor comes from a woman between 25 and 40 years old in good health. The CDR3 in this case is CSSGLGDEQFF. The bases read TGCAGTAGCGGGCTCGGCGATGAGCAGTTCTTC.